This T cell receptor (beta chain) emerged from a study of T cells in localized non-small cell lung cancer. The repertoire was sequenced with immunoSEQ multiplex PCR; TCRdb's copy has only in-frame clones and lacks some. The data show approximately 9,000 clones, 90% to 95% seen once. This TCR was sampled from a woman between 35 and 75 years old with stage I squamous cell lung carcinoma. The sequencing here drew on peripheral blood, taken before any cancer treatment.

Written as DNA, the CDR3 is TGTGCCAGCAGTAAGTACAGGGAGTTCGATGGCTACACCTTC. Its translation is CASSKYREFDGYTF. The chain has TRBV2 and TRBJ1-2, with a tentative D call TRBD1 (6 bases). This CDR3 spans 14 amino acids. CDR1 and CDR2 from the germline V gene are SNHLY and FYNNEI. V lost 5 bases and J lost 6, with 16 bases in between.